The T cell receptor beta chain described here comes from a study of blood T cell repertoires in COVID-19. Overall study context: Resolution of symptoms, clearance, or two negative PCRs was present in recovered Cohort 3 donors. Material from acute and convalescent COVID-19 was sourced from the United States, Italy and Spain.

This CDR3 region has 14 residues. CDR1 is LGHNA and CDR2 is YSLEER in the germline V gene. J was trimmed by 3 bases and V by 4 bases; bases with no gene match: 0. This table comes from immunoSEQ multiplex PCR, and its TCRdb copy is limited to in-frame clones, with some not included. The sample lists some 200,000 clones; around 87% were seen once. This clone was found many times. The study recruited people aged about 18 to 95 years across approximately 25 US areas. Cohorts were based on clinical histories the participants reported. The origin of this receptor is a man aged 25 to 45 in a cohort exposed to, infected with or recovered from COVID-19 (not recorded which). The sequenced material came from PBMCs or T cells enriched from blood (not recorded which). The V and J genes are TRBV4-3 and TRBJ2-5; 12 positions agree with TRBD2. The CDR3, as DNA: TGCGCCAGCAGCCGGACTAGCGGGAAAGAGACCCAGTACTTC. Protein: CASSRTSGKETQYF.